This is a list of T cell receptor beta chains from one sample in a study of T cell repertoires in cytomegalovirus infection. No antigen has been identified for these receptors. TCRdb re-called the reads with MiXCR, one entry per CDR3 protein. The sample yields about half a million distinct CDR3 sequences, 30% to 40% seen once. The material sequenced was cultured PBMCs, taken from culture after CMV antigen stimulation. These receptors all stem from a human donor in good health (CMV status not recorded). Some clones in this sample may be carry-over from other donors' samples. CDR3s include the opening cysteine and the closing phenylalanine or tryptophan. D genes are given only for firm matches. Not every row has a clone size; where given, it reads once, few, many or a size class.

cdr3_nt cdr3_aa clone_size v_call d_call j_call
TGTGCCAGCAGCTTATGGGGTTCCTACAATGAGCAGTTCTTC CASSLWGSYNEQFF . TRBV7-6 . TRBJ2-1
TGTGCCACCCGGCCACAGGGATTCGATGGCTACACCTTC CATRPQGFDGYTF . TRBV25-1 . TRBJ1-2
TGTGCCAGCAGCCACGGCCCAGGGGCCGTCTCTGGGGCCAACGTCCTGACTTTC CASSHGPGAVSGANVLTF many TRBV9 . TRBJ2-6
TGTGCCAGCAGCCCAGGGACAGGGAATGGGGAGCTGTTTTTT CASSPGTGNGELFF few TRBV7-6 TRBD1 TRBJ2-2
TGTGCCAGTAGTACCCATATTGGCGTCAATCAGCCCCAGCATTTT CASSTHIGVNQPQHF . TRBV19 . TRBJ1-5
TGTGCCAGCAGGGATTACAGGGAGGATGAAGCTTTCTTT CASRDYREDEAFF . TRBV27 . TRBJ1-1
TGTGCCATCGGAACTAGCTTCAGCACAGATACGCAGTATTTT CAIGTSFSTDTQYF few TRBV10-3 . TRBJ2-3
TGTGCCAGCAGCTTACGTTCAGGGGCCCGGAGAACAGATACGCAGTATTTT CASSLRSGARRTDTQYF . TRBV7-2 . TRBJ2-3
TGTGCCAGCAGCTTAGAGGCGGGAGGCGCCTACAATGAGCAGTTCTTC CASSLEAGGAYNEQFF few TRBV7-8 TRBD2 TRBJ2-1
TGTGCCAGCAGTTACTCGGCAGGGGCCACTGAAGCTTTCTTT CASSYSAGATEAFF . TRBV6-2/TRBV6-3 . TRBJ1-1
TGTGCCAGCAGCCAAGACAGCGCCTACAATGAGCAGTTCTTC CASSQDSAYNEQFF . TRBV7-8 . TRBJ2-1
TGCGCCAGCAGCCAAGCGGGGACTCTTCACGGGGAGCTGTTTTTT CASSQAGTLHGELFF . TRBV4-1 . TRBJ2-2
TGCAGTGCTAGCTTCGACGCGACTAGGCCTTTCTACAATGAGCAGTTCTTC CSASFDATRPFYNEQFF few TRBV20-1 . TRBJ2-1
TGTGCCAGCAGGTGGGATACTAACACTGAAGCTTTCTTT CASRWDTNTEAFF few TRBV7-2 . TRBJ1-1
TGTGCCAGCAGCTTCCCCGACAGGGACCAAGAGACCCAGTACTTC CASSFPDRDQETQYF few TRBV7-2 TRBD1 TRBJ2-5
TGTGCCAGTAGTACATGGAGCACCGTTAGCAATCAGCCCCAGCATTTT CASSTWSTVSNQPQHF few TRBV19 . TRBJ1-5
TGTGCCAGTAGTATACCCTGGGGGACTGGGGCCAACGTCCTGACTTTC CASSIPWGTGANVLTF . TRBV19 . TRBJ2-6
TGTGCCAGCAGCGGACAACGACAGACGAACACTGAAGCTTTCTTT CASSGQRQTNTEAFF . TRBV7-8 . TRBJ1-1
TGTGCCAGCAGCTTGGGGCGGGAGTCTGATACGCAGTATTTT CASSLGRESDTQYF many TRBV7-2 TRBD2 TRBJ2-3
TGCAGTGCTAGAGAATGGCGGGGTCCCTCCTACGAGCAGTACTTC CSAREWRGPSYEQYF few TRBV20-1 . TRBJ2-7
TGTGCCAGTAGTGGACAGGGGGTCTACGAGCAGTACTTC CASSGQGVYEQYF . TRBV19 TRBD1 TRBJ2-7
TGTGCCATCAGTGACTGGACGGATAATCAGCCCCAGCATTTT CAISDWTDNQPQHF . TRBV10-3 . TRBJ1-5
TGTGCCAGCAGCTTAACCGGGACAGGGGGGGACATTCAGTACTTC CASSLTGTGGDIQYF few TRBV7-3 TRBD1 TRBJ2-4
TGTGCCAGCAGCTCCTCCATTTACAATGAGCAGTTCTTC CASSSSIYNEQFF . TRBV7-2 . TRBJ2-1
TGTGCCAGCAGCCCCACTGGCGGGAGCTCCTACAATGAGCAGTTCTTC CASSPTGGSSYNEQFF . TRBV7-9 TRBD2 TRBJ2-1
TGTGCCAGCAGCTTCCGGGAGCTCAATGAGCAGTTCTTC CASSFRELNEQFF . TRBV7-2 . TRBJ2-1